This entry features one TCR beta chain sequence. This clonotype was observed a handful of times. This clone's antigen is unknown. No base quality information exists; no much larger clone differs at one position. The data stem from a study of response to subunit inactivated influenza vaccine (dated 2018 in TCRdb). As for the study more broadly: The study used deep quantitative T cell receptor repertoire profiling to track responses to a trivalent subunit inactivated influenza vaccine. What the study reported, not specific to this receptor: It was suggested by the authors that each seasonal influenza vaccination may recruit only a limited number of new T cells.

The germline V gene supplies CDR1 LGHNA and CDR2 YSLEER. From cysteine to phenylalanine, the CDR3 is 17 amino acids long. Only the CDR3 part of the read is kept: 51 bases, read in frame from the first base. V and J lose 5 bases and 6 bases, and a span of 23 bases separates them. Libraries were made using RT-PCR. Sequencer: Illumina HiSeq 2500. TCRdb reanalyzed the raw reads on its own, using fastp at Q25 for trimming and MiXCR for clone calling, and kept in-frame beta chains. Here each entry gathers all rows of one CDR3 protein and keeps the most common genes and DNA. The sample table shows under 800,000 distinct CDR3 sequences, and about 15% are seen once. The top ten clones comprise 6.5% to 8.5% of the sample.

This clonotype was sampled from a man aged 50 or older who received an inactivated influenza vaccine. Donor details come from another sample of the same person, matched by shared clones. The sample in question was PBMCs from blood, obtained around 14 days before vaccination. The chain employs TRBV4-3 and TRBJ2-1; a weak D assignment points to TRBD2 (5 bases agree). CDR3 loop: CASSSRAYLPGGNEQFF. The DNA is TGCGCCAGCAGCTCCCGAGCCTATCTTCCCGGAGGCAATGAGCAGTTCTTC.